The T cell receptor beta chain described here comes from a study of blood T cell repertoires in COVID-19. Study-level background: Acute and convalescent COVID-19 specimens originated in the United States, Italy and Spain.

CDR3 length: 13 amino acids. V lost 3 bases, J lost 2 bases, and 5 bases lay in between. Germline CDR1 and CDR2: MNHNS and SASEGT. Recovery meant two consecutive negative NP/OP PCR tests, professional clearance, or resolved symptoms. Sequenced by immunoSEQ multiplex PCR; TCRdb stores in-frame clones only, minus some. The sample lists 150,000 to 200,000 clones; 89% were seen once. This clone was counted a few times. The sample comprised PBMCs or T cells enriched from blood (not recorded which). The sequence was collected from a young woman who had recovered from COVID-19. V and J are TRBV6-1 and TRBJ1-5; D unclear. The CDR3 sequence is CASSDYGNQPQHF. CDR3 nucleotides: TGTGCCAGCAGTGATTATGGCAATCAGCCCCAGCATTTT.